This T cell receptor (beta chain) originates from a study of cytotoxic CD8 clonotypes in ibrutinib-treated CLL. Points from the study as a whole: A rise in clonality was seen at ibrutinib response, and a fall back toward baseline was seen at progression. With treatment, public clonotypes, which were uncommon, either contracted or remained stable.

Cryopreserved PBMCs supplied 2 to 2.5 micrograms of genomic DNA for TCR beta libraries. Profiling relied on immunoSEQ multiplex PCR, and the TCRdb table lists in-frame clones only, not all of them. The sample has fewer than 400,000 clones; roughly 67% are singletons. This CDR3 region has 15 residues. Losses at the gene ends were 4 bases for V and 4 bases for J; bases not matched to a gene: 7. Germline V gives CDR1 SGHTA, CDR2 FQGNSA. In the case of this clone: Its antigen is not identified.

The specimen comprised PBMCs, sampled after 36 months of ibrutinib treatment. The chain joins TRBV7-2 to TRBJ2-5; 9 bases line up with TRBD1. The receptor's source is a human donor with chronic lymphocytic leukemia. Written as DNA, the CDR3 is TGTGCCAGCAGCTACGGGGACAGGGAGGTAGAGACCCAGTACTTC. It codes for CASSYGDREVETQYF.